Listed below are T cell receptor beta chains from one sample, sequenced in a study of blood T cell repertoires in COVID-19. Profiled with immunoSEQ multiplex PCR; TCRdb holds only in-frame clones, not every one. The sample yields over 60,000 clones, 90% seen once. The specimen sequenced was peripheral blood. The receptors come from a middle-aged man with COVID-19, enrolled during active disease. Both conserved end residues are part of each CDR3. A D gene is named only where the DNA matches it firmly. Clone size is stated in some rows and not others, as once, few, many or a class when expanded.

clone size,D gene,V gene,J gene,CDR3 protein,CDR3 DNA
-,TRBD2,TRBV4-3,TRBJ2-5,CASSQDPSGAETQYF,TGCGCCAGCAGCCAAGACCCTAGCGGGGCAGAGACCCAGTACTTC
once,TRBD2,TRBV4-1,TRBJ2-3,CASSQEVAGGSTDTQYF,TGCGCCAGCAGCCAAGAGGTCGCGGGGGGTAGCACAGATACGCAGTATTTT
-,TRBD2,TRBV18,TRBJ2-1,CASTSLAGAVNEQFF,TGTGCCAGCACCAGCCTAGCGGGAGCGGTGAATGAGCAGTTCTTC
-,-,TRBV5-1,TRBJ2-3,CASSLAFGSKVAQYF,TGCGCCAGCAGCTTGGCCTTCGGGAGTAAGGTTGCGCAGTATTTT
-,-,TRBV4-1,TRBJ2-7,CASSQRGLHLGDEQYF,TGCGCCAGCAGCCAGAGAGGACTACACCTTGGTGACGAGCAGTACTTC
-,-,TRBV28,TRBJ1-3,CACLQQPGNTIYF,TGTGCCTGTTTACAGCAACCTGGAAACACCATATATTTT
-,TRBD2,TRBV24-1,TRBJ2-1,CATQTSGRSDNEQFF,TGTGCCACCCAGACTAGCGGGAGGTCGGACAATGAGCAGTTCTTC
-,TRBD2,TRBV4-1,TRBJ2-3,CASSQDPTSGSGTDTQYF,TGCGCCAGCAGCCAAGATCCTACTAGCGGGAGTGGCACAGATACGCAGTATTTT
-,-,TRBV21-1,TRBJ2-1,CATTDRPHEQFF,TGTGCCACAACAGACAGGCCCCATGAGCAGTTCTTC
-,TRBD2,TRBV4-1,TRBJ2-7,CASSQDGAGGYEQYF,TGCGCCAGCAGCCAAGATGGGGCGGGAGGCTACGAGCAGTACTTC
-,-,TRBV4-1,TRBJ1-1,CASSQDRVIGTEAFF,TGCGCCAGCAGCCAAGACAGGGTGATCGGCACTGAAGCTTTCTTT
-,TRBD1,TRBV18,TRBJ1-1,CASSPDRGSTEAFF,TGTGCCAGCTCACCAGACAGGGGTAGCACTGAAGCTTTCTTT
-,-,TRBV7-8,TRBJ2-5,CASSPRETQYF,TGTGCCAGCAGCCCCCGGGAGACCCAGTACTTC
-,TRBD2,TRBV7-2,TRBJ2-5,CASSFQPGLAGSFEETQYF,TGTGCCAGCAGCTTCCAACCGGGACTAGCGGGATCTTTCGAAGAGACCCAGTACTTC
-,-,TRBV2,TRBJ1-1,CASSERGRAEAFF,TGTGCCAGCAGTGAAAGAGGAAGAGCTGAAGCTTTCTTT
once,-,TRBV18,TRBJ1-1,CASSEASDTEAFF,TGTGCCAGCTCAGAGGCGTCGGACACTGAAGCTTTCTTT
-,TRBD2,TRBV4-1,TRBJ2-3,CASSQDIQTSGIADTQYF,TGCGCCAGCAGCCAAGATATCCAGACTAGCGGGATAGCAGATACGCAGTATTTT
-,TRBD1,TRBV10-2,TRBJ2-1,CASRLGTAYNEQFF,TGCGCCAGCAGGCTCGGGACAGCATACAATGAGCAGTTCTTC
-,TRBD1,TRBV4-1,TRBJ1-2,CASRNPGQGKRTMSYGYTF,TGCGCCAGCAGAAACCCGGGACAGGGAAAACGGACTATGAGTTATGGCTACACCTTC
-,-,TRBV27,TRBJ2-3,CASSPPGHLTDTQYF,TGTGCCAGCAGTCCCCCAGGGCATCTCACAGATACGCAGTATTTT
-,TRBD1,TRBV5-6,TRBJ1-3,CASSRTGASGNTIYF,TGTGCCAGCAGCCGCACAGGGGCCTCTGGAAACACCATATATTTT
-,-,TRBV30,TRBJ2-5,CAWSVKGQETQYF,TGTGCCTGGAGTGTAAAGGGGCAAGAGACCCAGTACTTC
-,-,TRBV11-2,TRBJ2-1,CASSLTRTAYNEQFF,TGTGCCAGCAGCTTAACCAGGACAGCTTACAATGAGCAGTTCTTC
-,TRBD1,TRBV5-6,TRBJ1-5,CASSSGTGYNQPQHF,TGTGCCAGCAGCTCCGGGACAGGTTACAATCAGCCCCAGCATTTT
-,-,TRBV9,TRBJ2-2,CASSRGGLTGELFF,TGTGCCAGCAGCCGGGGTGGCCTGACCGGGGAGCTGTTTTTT
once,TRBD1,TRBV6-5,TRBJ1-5,CASSPTGGNQPQHF,TGTGCCAGCAGCCCGACAGGGGGCAATCAGCCCCAGCATTTT
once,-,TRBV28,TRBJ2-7,CASSSSGQELFHEQYF,-